This paragraph covers one TCR beta chain sequence. As yet, its antigen is unknown. The time point here: after dendritic cell vaccination, including at tumor progression/relapse. Only patients with spare fresh-frozen tumor and over two years of follow-up were included. Isocitrate dehydrogenase mutation was absent in all glioblastoma patients. Some clones are missing from TCRdb's copy, which holds only in-frame ones; the method was immunoSEQ multiplex PCR. The table has roughly 100,000 clones, around 83% seen once. The V and J ends lost 11 bases and 2 bases respectively, with 15 bases between them. The CDR3 totals 13 residues. The V gene's germline CDR1 is MGHDK and CDR2 SYGVNS. The data originate from a study of glioma-infiltrating T cells after dendritic cell vaccination. Study-wide background: Three intradermal dendritic cell vaccine injections were given every two weeks. Regarding the study as a whole: Higher TCR clonality did not directly relate to longer survival.

Sequencing was performed on blood, taken after dendritic cell vaccination. The chain joins TRBV25-1 to TRBJ2-5; the D gene is possibly TRBD1 (7 bases). The TCR originated in a human donor with glioblastoma. CDR3 in DNA: TGTGCCGATAAGGGGGCGGGGCAAGAGACCCAGTACTTC. This encodes CADKGAGQETQYF. The complete variable domain, with remaining parts taken from reference TRBV25-1 and TRBJ2-5, reads EADIYQTPRYLVIGTGKKITLECSQTMGHDKMYWYQQDPGMELHLIHYSYGVNSTEKGDLSSESTVSRIRTEHFPLTLESARPSHTSQYLCADKGAGQETQYFGPGTRLLVL.